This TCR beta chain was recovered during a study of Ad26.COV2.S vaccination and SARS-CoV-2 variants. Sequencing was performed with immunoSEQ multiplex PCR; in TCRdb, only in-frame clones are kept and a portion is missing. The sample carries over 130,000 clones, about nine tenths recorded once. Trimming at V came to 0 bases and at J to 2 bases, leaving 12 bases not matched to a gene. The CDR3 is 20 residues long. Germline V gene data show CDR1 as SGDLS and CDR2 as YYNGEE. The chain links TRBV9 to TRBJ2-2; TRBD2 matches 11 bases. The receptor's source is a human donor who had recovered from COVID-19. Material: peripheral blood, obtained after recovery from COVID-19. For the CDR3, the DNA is TGTGCCAGCAGCGTAGGGCTAGCGGGGGGAGCGGGATCCAACACCGGGGAGCTGTTTTTT. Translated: CASSVGLAGGAGSNTGELFF.